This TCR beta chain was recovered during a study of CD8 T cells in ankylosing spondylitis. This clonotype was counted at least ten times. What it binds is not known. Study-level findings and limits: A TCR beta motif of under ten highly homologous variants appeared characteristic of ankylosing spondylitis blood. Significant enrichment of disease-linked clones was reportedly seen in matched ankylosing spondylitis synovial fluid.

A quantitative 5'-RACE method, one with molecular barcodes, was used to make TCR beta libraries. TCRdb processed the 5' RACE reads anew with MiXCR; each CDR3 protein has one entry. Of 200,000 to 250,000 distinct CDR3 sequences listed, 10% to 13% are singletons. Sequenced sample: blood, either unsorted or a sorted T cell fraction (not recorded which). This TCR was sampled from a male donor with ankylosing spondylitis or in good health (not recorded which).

This chain's CDR3 is CASSLAGGPNNEQFF. The CDR3 region has the DNA TGCGCCAGCAGCCTAGCGGGAGGACCTAACAATGAGCAGTTCTTC. The rearrangement joins TRBV5-1 to TRBJ2-1; 11 positions match TRBD2. V trimming: 4 bases; J trimming: 5 bases; junction bases outside the gene matches: 5. This CDR3 region has 15 residues. The germline CDR1 and CDR2 sequences are SGHRS and YFSETQ. Combining the CDR3 with reference TRBV5-1 and TRBJ2-1 gives the whole variable domain KAGVTQTPRYLIKTRGQQVTLSCSPISGHRSVSWYQQTPGQGLQFLFEYFSETQRNKGNFPGRFSGRQFSNSRSEMNVSTLELGDSALYLCASSLAGGPNNEQFFGPGTRLTVL.